This T cell receptor beta chain emerged from a study of neurological immune-mediated disorders. Each sequencing run yielded over 170 million TCR-beta sequences from 15-18 subjects. TCRdb processed the 5' RACE reads anew with MiXCR; each CDR3 protein has one entry. The sample has roughly 50,000 distinct CDR3 sequences; approximately 11% are singletons. Time point indicated: longitudinal time-point 3. The starting material, 2 million PBMCs stored at -80 C, gave rise to the unsorted libraries. This clonotype has a count of ten or more. The antigen is undetermined. The CDR3 has 14 residues. The V gene end was trimmed by 6 bases and the J gene end by 7 bases; junction bases not matched to a gene: 11. The germline gives CDR1 MDHEN, CDR2 SYDVKM. Study-level points and caveats: Subjects shared no identical expanded-clone CDR3 amino acid sequences, suggesting private TCR-beta repertoires in all groups. HTLV-1-associated myelopathy had the most TCR clonal expansion, and multiple sclerosis had the least, less than healthy controls.

The sequence derives from a male donor with HTLV-1-associated myelopathy (HAM/TSP). The chain combines TRBV28 with TRBJ2-5, with 7 bases lining up with TRBD1. The sequenced sample was PBMCs. CDR3: CASRKTGIPGTQYF. CDR3 bases: TGTGCCAGCAGAAAGACAGGGATCCCAGGGACCCAGTACTTC.